The sequence of this T cell receptor (beta chain) was determined in a study of T-cell memory formation after mild COVID-19. Regarding the study as a whole: Of the contracting clones, CD4+ ones lay mainly in CM and EM, and CD8+ ones in EMRA.

Constant-segment primers were used for 5'RACE, and the resulting TCR alpha and TCR beta cDNA libraries carried sample barcodes and UMIs. TCRdb reanalysed the 5' RACE reads using MiXCR and keeps one entry per CDR3 protein. Of hundreds of thousands of distinct CDR3 sequences detected, 20% to 30% appear once; the ten largest clones hold around 12%. V was clipped by 4 bases and J by 4 bases, with 10 bases between them. The CDR3 sequence is 13 residues long. Per germline, CDR1 SGHVS and CDR2 FQNEAQ. Details on this clonotype: Its antigen is unknown.

The sequence was collected from an adult woman who had mild COVID-19 (a few samples of this study predate the infection). Cell type and time point are not known. V usage is TRBV7-8 and J usage is TRBJ1-2; tentative D call: TRBD1 (6 bases). Sequences were obtained from PBMCs or a T cell subset sorted from them (not recorded which). The CDR3 DNA reads TGTGCCAGCAGCTCGGGACACCTCTATGGCTACACCTTC. It encodes CASSSGHLYGYTF. Together with reference TRBV7-8 and TRBJ1-2, the CDR3 gives the full variable domain: GAGVSQSPRYKVAKRGQDVALRCDPISGHVSLFWYQQALGQGPEFLTYFQNEAQLDKSGLPSDRFFAERPEGSVSTLKIQRTQQEDSAVYLCASSSGHLYGYTFGSGTRLTVV.